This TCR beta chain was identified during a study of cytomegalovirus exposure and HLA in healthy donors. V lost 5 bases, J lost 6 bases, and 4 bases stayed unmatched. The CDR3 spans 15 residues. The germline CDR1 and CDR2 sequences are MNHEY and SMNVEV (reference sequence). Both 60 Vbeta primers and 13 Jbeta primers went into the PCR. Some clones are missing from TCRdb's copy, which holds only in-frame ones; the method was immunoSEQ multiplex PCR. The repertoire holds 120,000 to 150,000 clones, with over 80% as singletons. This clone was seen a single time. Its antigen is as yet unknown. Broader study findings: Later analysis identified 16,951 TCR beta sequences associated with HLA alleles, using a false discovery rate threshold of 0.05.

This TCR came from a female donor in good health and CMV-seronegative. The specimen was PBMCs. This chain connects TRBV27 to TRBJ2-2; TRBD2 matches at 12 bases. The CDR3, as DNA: TGTGCCAGCAGTCTAGCGGGAGGGTTGGCCGGGGAGCTGTTTTTT. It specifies CASSLAGGLAGELFF.